Listed below are T cell receptor beta chains from one sample, sequenced in a study of tumor-infiltrating lymphocytes in oesophageal squamous cell carcinoma. MiXCR was run by TCRdb on the PCR reads, yielding one entry per CDR3 protein. The table includes about 14,000 distinct CDR3 sequences, over 45% detected once. The specimen was blood. The receptors were sampled from a male donor with esophageal squamous cell carcinoma. Each CDR3 is given with its conserved first and last residue. Fields, in order: J gene, V gene, D gene, clone size, CDR3 DNA, CDR3 protein. A D gene is named only where the DNA matches it firmly. The listing skips clone size in some rows; elsewhere it reads once, few, many or a size class.

>TRBJ2-3|TRBV7-9|NA|medium-sized
TGTGCCAGCAGCTCACCCGGGTCTAGCACAGATACGCAGTATTTT
CASSSPGSSTDTQYF
>TRBJ2-7|TRBV6-5|NA|few
TGTGCCAGCAGTTACAGGCTTGGATGGGAGCAGTACTTC
CASSYRLGWEQYF
>TRBJ2-1|TRBV7-3|TRBD2|NA
TGTGCCAGCAGCCCCCGGGCTAGCGGCTCATCCTACAATGAGCAGTTCTTC
CASSPRASGSSYNEQFF
>TRBJ2-5|TRBV12-3/TRBV12-4|TRBD2|NA
TGTGCCAGCAGCTCCCCGGGGGGACTAGCGGGACTTGGAGAGACCCAGTACTTC
CASSSPGGLAGLGETQYF
>TRBJ2-3|TRBV6-1|NA|NA
TGTGCCAGCAGTACATCTAGCACAGATACGCAGTATTTT
CASSTSSTDTQYF
>TRBJ1-2|TRBV12-3/TRBV12-4|NA|medium-sized
TGTGCCAGCAGTCTGCTCGCTGGAGGCTACACCTTC
CASSLLAGGYTF
>TRBJ2-7|TRBV7-6|TRBD1|once
TGTGCCAGCAGTCAGAGTTGGGACAGGGGCTTCCACGAGCAGTACTTC
CASSQSWDRGFHEQYF
>TRBJ2-4|TRBV7-9|NA|medium-sized
TGTGCCAGCAGCCCCCCAAGGAGTGATCTAGCCAAAAACATTCAGTACTTC
CASSPPRSDLAKNIQYF
>TRBJ2-3|TRBV12-3/TRBV12-4|NA|NA
TGTGCCAGCAGTCCCCGGACGACCCCTAGCACAGATACGCAGTATTTT
CASSPRTTPSTDTQYF
>TRBJ1-5|TRBV7-2|TRBD1|medium-sized
TGTGCCAGCAGCTTTTTCGACAGGGGTCAGCCCCAGCATTTT
CASSFFDRGQPQHF
>TRBJ2-7|TRBV20-1|NA|many
TGCAGCACCGAGGACCCTTCTCTCCGCAATGAGCAGTACTTC
CSTEDPSLRNEQYF
>TRBJ2-3|TRBV7-2|NA|NA
TGTGCCAGCAGCCAAAACCCGCTCACAGATACGCAGTATTTT
CASSQNPLTDTQYF
>TRBJ2-5|TRBV5-4|TRBD2|medium-sized
TGTGCCAGCAGCTTGGCTGGACTAGCGGTCCAAGAGACCCAGTACTTC
CASSLAGLAVQETQYF
>TRBJ2-1|TRBV6-9|TRBD2|NA
TGTGCCAGCAGCTTACTAGCGGGATACAATGAGCAGTTCTTC
CASSLLAGYNEQFF
>TRBJ2-1|TRBV11-3|TRBD2|NA
TGTGCCAGCAGACCGGGACTAGCGGAATACAATGAGCAGTTCTTC
CASRPGLAEYNEQFF
>TRBJ2-1|TRBV7-2|TRBD2|NA
TGTGCCAGCAGCCGGATAGGGGAGGGCCTTAGCGATGAGCAGTTCTTC
CASSRIGEGLSDEQFF
>TRBJ2-7|TRBV6-1|NA|NA
TGTGCCAGCAGTGAGGTTACCTACTACGAGCAGTACTTC
CASSEVTYYEQYF
>TRBJ2-7|TRBV7-2|TRBD2|NA
TGTGCCAGCAGCTCGGGACTAGCGGGAACAATCTCCGAGCAGTACTTC
CASSSGLAGTISEQYF
>TRBJ2-2|TRBV7-3|NA|NA
TGTGCCAGCAGCTTATTTGGCGGGGCCAACACCGGGGAGCTGTTTTTT
CASSLFGGANTGELFF
>TRBJ2-6|TRBV12-3/TRBV12-4|TRBD1|NA
TGTGCCAGCAGACCTGTGACAGGGAACTCTGGGGCCAACGTCCTGACTTTC
CASRPVTGNSGANVLTF
>TRBJ2-7|TRBV20-1|NA|NA
TGCAGTGCTAGTAAAGGACTTACCTACGAGCAGTACTTC
CSASKGLTYEQYF
>TRBJ2-7|TRBV7-2|NA|few
TGTGCCAGCAGCTTAGGTGGGACCCACCTACCCAGCTACGAGCAGTACTTC
CASSLGGTHLPSYEQYF
>TRBJ2-1|TRBV11-2|TRBD2|NA
TGTGCCAGCAGCTTAAGAGCGGGAGGGAATGAGCAGTTCTTC
CASSLRAGGNEQFF
>TRBJ2-3|TRBV7-3|TRBD2|once
TGTGCCACCCCCCGAGGGAGTAGCGGGAGTAGTAGAGATACGCAGTATTTT
CATPRGSSGSSRDTQYF
>TRBJ2-2|TRBV14|NA|few
TGTGCCAGCAGCCAACAGGGTAACGGGGAGCTGTTTTTT
CASSQQGNGELFF
>TRBJ1-5|TRBV10-3|NA|NA
TGTGCCACCCGTTCGGAGGAGGTTCAGCCCCAGCATTTT
CATRSEEVQPQHF
>TRBJ2-1|TRBV28|TRBD1|many
TGTGCCACCGTGGGGCAGGGGGCAGCTGAGCAGTTCTTC
CATVGQGAAEQFF
>TRBJ2-3|TRBV7-3|TRBD2|NA
TGTGCCAGCACACAAGGGACTAGCGACACAGATACGCAGTATTTT
CASTQGTSDTDTQYF
>TRBJ2-1|TRBV7-2|NA|many
TGTGCCAGCGGACCGAGAAGCGGGTTCTTC
CASGPRSGFF
>TRBJ1-2|TRBV2|NA|many
TGTGCCAGCCGAGACAGGAACTATGGCTACACCTTC
CASRDRNYGYTF
>TRBJ1-1|TRBV7-6|TRBD1|NA
TGTGCCAGCAGCTTCGGGACAGGTGGGGAAGCTTTCTTT
CASSFGTGGEAFF
>TRBJ2-3|TRBV7-2|TRBD2|NA
TGTGCCAGCAGCTTAGGAACGGGACTAGCGGGATCTGATACGCAGTATTTT
CASSLGTGLAGSDTQYF
>TRBJ2-7|TRBV13|TRBD2|many
TGTGCCAGCAGCGCGGGACTAGGCCCCCAAACTTTATACGAGCAGTACTTC
CASSAGLGPQTLYEQYF
>TRBJ2-1|TRBV6-4|NA|medium-sized
TGTGCCAGCAGTGACACAGACAGATTTGGGTACAATGAGCAGTTCTTC
CASSDTDRFGYNEQFF
>TRBJ2-1|TRBV28|NA|few
TGTGCCAGCAGTATCTCGGCCCGTTCATTGATCTTC
CASSISARSLIF
>TRBJ2-3|TRBV7-6|NA|many
TGTGCCAGCAGCTTAGCGGCAGATACGCAGTATTTT
CASSLAADTQYF
>TRBJ2-7|TRBV7-2|NA|many
TGTGCCAGCAGCTTATCGGGCCAATACGGGAATGAGCAGTACTTC
CASSLSGQYGNEQYF
>TRBJ2-3|TRBV5-1|NA|NA
TGCGCCAGCAGCGTACTAGACGGACTTAGCACAGATACGCAGTATTTT
CASSVLDGLSTDTQYF
>TRBJ1-4|TRBV5-1|NA|many
TGCGCCAGCAGCTTCAGGGGAACTAATGAAAAACTGTTTTTT
CASSFRGTNEKLFF
>TRBJ2-7|TRBV12-3/TRBV12-4|TRBD1|many
TGTGCCAGCAGTCCTACAGGGGGCGGCTACGAGCAGTACTTC
CASSPTGGGYEQYF
>TRBJ2-6|TRBV7-6|NA|few
TGTGCCAGCAGCCGGGGGAGGGGGGTTCTTTCTGGGGCCAACGTCCTGACTTTC
CASSRGRGVLSGANVLTF
>TRBJ1-6|TRBV7-2|NA|few
TGTGCCAGCAGCTCTAGGAAGATTTATAATTCACCCCTCCACTTT
CASSSRKIYNSPLHF
>TRBJ2-5|TRBV11-1|NA|NA
TGTGCCAGCAGCTTTCTACAGGGAGGGGATTCACCCCTCCACTTC
CASSFLQGGDSPLHF
>TRBJ1-2|TRBV12-3/TRBV12-4|NA|NA
TGTGCCAGCAGTCCACACGGAGCTAACTATGGCTACACCTTC
CASSPHGANYGYTF
>TRBJ2-1|TRBV7-6|NA|NA
TGTGCCAGCAGCTCCGGAGCGGTCACCTTGGGCAATGAGCAGTTCTTC
CASSSGAVTLGNEQFF
>TRBJ2-3|TRBV7-9|NA|many
TGTGCCAGCAGCCTCTTTCGGGGCTTCACAGATACGCAGTATTTT
CASSLFRGFTDTQYF
>TRBJ1-1|TRBV6-1|NA|many
TGTGCCAGCAGTGAAGGACAAATTGTGGGACGTACTGAAGCTTTCTTT
CASSEGQIVGRTEAFF
>TRBJ2-1|TRBV7-9|TRBD2|NA
TGTGCCAGCAGCCCACTAGCGGGAGGATACAATGAGCAGTTCTTC
CASSPLAGGYNEQFF
>TRBJ2-7|TRBV11-2|TRBD2|NA
TGTGCCAGCAGCCCCGGACTAGCCGCCTACGAGCAGTACTTC
CASSPGLAAYEQYF
>TRBJ2-1|TRBV7-2|NA|medium-sized
TGTGCCAGCAGCTTATCGGGCCAATACGGGAATGAGCAGTTCTTC
CASSLSGQYGNEQFF
>TRBJ2-7|TRBV6-2/TRBV6-3|NA|once
TGTGCCAGCAGTTCCGCCGGGACTCAGTCCTACGAGCAGTACTTC
CASSSAGTQSYEQYF
>TRBJ1-1|TRBV30|NA|few
TGTGCCTGGATCCTGAACCTGAACACTGAAGCTTTCTTT
CAWILNLNTEAFF
>TRBJ1-1|TRBV7-2|NA|NA
TGTGCCAGCAGCTTAGCGCTAGCGGGGCGGACTGAAGCTTTCTTT
CASSLALAGRTEAFF
>TRBJ2-3|TRBV7-2|TRBD2|NA
TGTGCCAGCAGCTTCGTAGCGGGGAGCTGGACAGATACGCAGTATTTT
CASSFVAGSWTDTQYF
>TRBJ1-2|TRBV6-5|NA|NA
TGTGCCAGCAGTGGCGGGCGTGGCTATGGCTACACCTTC
CASSGGRGYGYTF
>TRBJ2-1|TRBV24-1|NA|NA
TGTGCCACCAGTGATTCAACAGGGGGCAGCGGGAGGGGGTCTGAGCAGTTCTTC
CATSDSTGGSGRGSEQFF
>TRBJ2-1|TRBV7-2|TRBD2|NA
TGTGCCAGCAGCTTTGGGACTAGTGTCGCCAATGAGCAGTTCTTC
CASSFGTSVANEQFF
>TRBJ2-7|TRBV10-1|NA|NA
TGCGCCAGCAGTGTCTTCTCCTACGAGCAGTACTTC
CASSVFSYEQYF
>TRBJ2-5|TRBV7-9|TRBD1|few
TGTGCCAGCAGCTCCAGGACCGGGACAGGGACTCGCAATGAGCAGTACTTC
CASSSRTGTGTRNEQYF
>TRBJ2-5|TRBV6-1|NA|NA
TGTGCCAGCAGGGGATCTAAAGAGACCCAGTACTTC
CASRGSKETQYF